This T cell receptor (beta chain) was sequenced in a study of prognosis after radiotherapy for stage I lung cancer. Study as a whole: From early 2018 through early 2019, patients with stage I non-small cell lung cancer were enrolled. Aged roughly 50 to 84 years, with a median of about 73 years, the patients were 13 men and a handful of women. General study points: Tumor-specific reactivity of the expanded TCR clones remained undetermined. Shannon entropy (measured after stereotactic body radiation therapy) was lower in patients who went on to develop distant metastases.

Trimming cost V 0 bases and J 0 bases, with 6 bases left between them. Germline V gene sequence: CDR1 MNHNS, CDR2 SASEGT. The length of the CDR3 is 15 residues. Genomic DNA provided the template from which TCR beta CDR3 was amplified by two-round multiplex PCR. Initially, in first-round PCR, primers specific to each TRBV and TRBJ gene were used. TCRdb reprocessed the multiplex PCR reads via MiXCR and lists one record per CDR3 protein. The data show fewer than 40,000 distinct CDR3 sequences, with around 30% seen just once and around 30% held by the top ten. In its sample, this clonotype was seen many times. Its antigen remains unidentified.

The input for sequencing was PBMCs, taken before or after stereotactic body radiation therapy (not recorded which). This chain uses TRBV6-1 with TRBJ2-4; D is unresolved. This clonotype was obtained from a donor aged 50 or older with non-small cell lung cancer. CDR3 sequence reads: CASSEAWVAKNIQYF. The CDR3 bases are TGTGCCAGCAGTGAAGCTTGGGTAGCCAAAAACATTCAGTACTTC.